These 27 T cell receptor beta chains came from one sample sequenced in a study of T-cell reconstitution after alpha-beta-depleted transplantation in children (dated by TCRdb to the mid-2010s). No antigen is known for these receptors. The method behind the library was PCR. These reads were obtained on an Illumina HiSeq 2500. TCR library preparation used molecular barcoding, with unique molecular identifiers applied to normalize quantification of the TCRbeta repertoire. TCRdb's own reprocessing of the public reads used fastp at Q25 and MiXCR and kept productive beta chains. Rows matching on CDR3 protein sequence are summarized as one entry with the most common DNA and genes. The sample data list about 290,000 distinct CDR3 sequences, and roughly 7.8% of these were observed just once. The top ten clonotypes cover approximately 9.6% of the sample. The paper as a whole reports these results and caveats: Hyperexpanded clone frequencies declined over subsequent months; after one year, T-cell counts and TCRbeta diversity were mostly attributed to newly produced T cells.

Read against the paper, the sample's treatment or condition label means: allogeneic hematopoietic cell transplantation with graft depleted of TCRalphabeta T cells and CD19 B cells. The source material was peripheral blood, sampled 360 days after TCRalphabeta/CD19-depleted stem cell transplant. The receptors stem from a female patient between 2 and 15 years old who had a stem cell transplant for Fanconi anemia, so the T cells may come from the graft donor.

At least ten counts were recorded for this clonotype. The chain is built from TRBV5-5 and TRBJ2-1, with D perhaps given as TRBD1 or TRBD2 (7 bases each). V gave up 9 bases and J gave up 4 bases, with 17 bases separating them. The V gene's germline CDR1 is SGHKS and CDR2 YYEKEE (reference sequence). This CDR3 is built from 14 residues. CDR3 DNA: TGTGCCATGGGGGGAGGGACAGTATACAATGAGCAGTTCTTC. This translates into CAMGGGTVYNEQFF.

The table lists this clonotype with many counts. The rearrangement joins TRBV5-6 to TRBJ2-1; perhaps TRBD1 as D (6 bases). The CDR3 is 13 amino acids. V gave up 0 bases and J gave up 6 bases, with 7 bases separating them. Germline loops: CDR1 SGHDT, CDR2 YYEEEE. The CDR3 DNA reads TGTGCCAGCAGCTTGGACAGGGTCAATGAGCAGTTCTTC. It is translated as CASSLDRVNEQFF.

There are a few counts of this clonotype. The chain links TRBV20-1 to TRBJ1-6, with D possibly matching TRBD1 (5 bases). CDR3 length equals 19 residues. Germline V lookup: CDR1 DFQATT, CDR2 SNEGSKA (reference sequence). V was cut by 3 bases and J by 9 bases, with 30 bases left in between. The CDR3 DNA sequence: TGCAGTGCTAGGGGGCAGGGAGGCCGAAATACCCAGGGAATTTCACCCCTCCACTTT. Translating it yields CSARGQGGRNTQGISPLHF.

This clonotype was counted at least ten times. The chain uses TRBV20-1 and TRBJ1-2; D gene ambiguous. V was shortened by 1 base and J by 5 bases, with 14 bases between the two germline ends. The germline V gene has CDR1 DFQATT and CDR2 SNEGSKA (reference sequence). This CDR3 spans 14 amino acids. CDR3 DNA sequence: TGCAGTGCTAGAGTAAAAGAGGGAGGGTATGGCTACACCTTC. This gives the protein CSARVKEGGYGYTF.

The J gene is TRBJ1-1, the V gene TRBV9; 10 bases line up with TRBD1. J lost 6 bases, V lost 2 bases, and 10 bases had no gene match. The CDR3 is 16 residues long. Germline CDR1 and CDR2: SGDLS and YYNGEE. The CDR3 DNA reads TGTGCCAGCAGCGTGATACCGACAGGGGGCTTCGCTGAAGCTTTCTTT. Protein sequence: CASSVIPTGGFAEAFF.

The chain couples TRBV19 to TRBJ1-5, with 7 bases fitting TRBD1. V gave up 9 bases and J gave up 7 bases; unmatched junction bases: 15. Germline V gene lookup returns CDR1 LNHDA and CDR2 SQIVND (reference sequence). This CDR3 has 15 amino acids. In nucleotides, the CDR3 is TGTGCCAGCAAGAGCTACGACAGGGAAAGGCAGCCCCAGCATTTT. Translating it yields CASKSYDRERQPQHF.

In this sample, this clonotype turned up many times. CDR3 DNA sequence: TGTGCCAGCAGCCGGACAGAATCCTCTTACGAGCAGTACTTC. Translation: CASSRTESSYEQYF. The chain combines TRBV5-6 with TRBJ2-7, with D tentatively TRBD1 (6 bases). CDR3 length: 14 residues. Trimming left V 4 bases short and J 4 bases short, with 15 bases between. Germline V gene data show CDR1 as SGHDT and CDR2 as YYEEEE. Full variable domain (rest looked up from reference TRBV5-6 and TRBJ2-7): DAGVTQSPTHLIKTRGQQVTLRCSPKSGHDTVSWYQQALGQGPQFIFQYYEEEERQRGNFPDRFSGHQFPNYSSELNVNALLLGDSALYLCASSRTESSYEQYFGPGTRLTVT.

The rearrangement links TRBV20-1 to TRBJ1-5; a weak D match, TRBD1 (5 bases). The length of the CDR3 is 16 residues. From germline, CDR1 is DFQATT and CDR2 SNEGSKA (reference sequence). Trimming shortened V by 3 bases and J by 0 bases, and 15 bases separated the two germline ends. CDR3 coding DNA: TGCAGTGCTAGTGGTTCCGGGACGGTTAGCAATCAGCCCCAGCATTTT. Protein sequence: CSASGSGTVSNQPQHF.

This clonotype was recorded a few times. One end of the junction varies from germline; a read error may be responsible. This rearrangement joins TRBV7-3 to TRBJ1-1, with D possibly matching TRBD1 (5 bases). CDR3 size: 16 residues. CDR1 is SGHTA and CDR2 is FQGTGA in the germline V gene. CDR3 bases: TGTGCCAGCAGCCCCCTCCTAAGGGGCATGAACACTGAAGCCTTCTTT. It yields the protein CASSPLLRGMNTEAFF.

This clonotype was counted at least ten times. V is TRBV20-1 and J is TRBJ1-5; D is uncertain. CDR1 is DFQATT, CDR2 SNEGSKA, per germline (reference sequence). The length of the CDR3 is 15 residues. Trimming removed 0 bases from V and 2 bases from J, with 11 bases in between. The chain's CDR3 is CSARDRFGGNQPQHF. The CDR3 DNA is TGCAGTGCTAGAGATCGATTTGGGGGCAATCAGCCCCAGCATTTT.

This clonotype came up many times. The chain couples TRBV3-1 to TRBJ2-7; 9 bases are a match to TRBD2. V trimming: 2 bases; J trimming: 0 bases; junction bases outside the gene matches: 5. CDR1 is LGHDT and CDR2 is YNNKEL in the germline V gene (reference sequence). The CDR3 has 16 residues. The CDR3 DNA reads TGTGCCAGCAGCCAATGGGCTAGCGGGGACTCCTACGAGCAGTACTTC. As protein: CASSQWASGDSYEQYF.

Note on this clonotype: No conserved phenylalanine or tryptophan is present at the end of the CDR3, so a read error is the likely explanation. The chain links TRBV10-3 to TRBJ1-5; D might be TRBD1 (5 bases). The V and J ends lost 0 bases and 0 bases respectively, with 12 bases between them. The CDR3 runs 17 residues. The germline V gene encodes CDR1 ENHRY and CDR2 SYGVKD. CDR3 residues: CAISESGAPTSNQPQHS. The CDR3 DNA sequence: TGTGCCATCAGTGAGTCAGGGGCGCCAACTAGCAATCAGCCCCAGCATTCT.

This chain joins TRBV20-1 and TRBJ1-5; unclear D gene. Germline V gene data show CDR1 as DFQATT and CDR2 as SNEGSKA (reference sequence). Deletions cut 2 bases from V and 4 bases from J, with 9 bases between. The CDR3 loop spans 13 amino acids. Here the CDR3 DNA reads TGCAGTGCTAGACGACAAGGGAATCAGCCCCAGCATTTT. Its translation: CSARRQGNQPQHF.

Ten or more counts support this clonotype. The genes are TRBV6-5 and TRBJ1-5; D gene unclear. The germline gives CDR1 MNHEY, CDR2 SVGAGI. This CDR3 is 13 amino acids long. V lost 2 bases to trimming and J lost 6 bases, with 8 bases between them. The CDR3: CASSYRAGQPQHF. The CDR3 DNA sequence: TGTGCCAGCAGTTACAGGGCGGGTCAGCCCCAGCATTTT.

The J gene is TRBJ2-7, the V gene TRBV25-1; D is uncertain. The CDR3 is 13 amino acids. V was shortened by 3 bases and J by 6 bases, with 12 bases between the two germline ends. The germline V gene has CDR1 MGHDK and CDR2 SYGVNS. CDR3 region: CASSDWSRSEQYF. CDR3 DNA sequence: TGTGCCAGCAGTGATTGGTCTAGGAGCGAGCAGTACTTC.

Ten or more counts support this clonotype. The V and J genes are TRBV4-1 and TRBJ2-1, with D perhaps being TRBD1 or TRBD2 (5 bases each). Germline-derived CDR1 and CDR2 are MGHRA and YSYEKL. This CDR3 is built from 15 residues. V lost 2 bases and J lost 5, with 13 bases in between. The CDR3 sequence: CASSQTGTNNNEQFF. For the CDR3, the DNA is TGCGCCAGCAGCCAAACCGGGACCAACAACAATGAGCAGTTCTTC.

J is TRBJ1-5 and V is TRBV5-6; no clear D gene. The germline V gene has CDR1 SGHDT and CDR2 YYEEEE. V was trimmed by 3 bases and J by 0 bases, leaving 16 bases between them. The CDR3 consists of 17 residues. CDR3 amino acids: CASSSSGSGNSNQPQHF. The CDR3, as DNA: TGTGCCAGCAGCTCCAGTGGTTCAGGTAATAGCAATCAGCCCCAGCATTTT.

This clonotype was counted many times. V is TRBV7-6 and J is TRBJ2-1; the D is unclear. This CDR3 is built from 14 residues. V shed 5 bases and J shed 8 bases, with 16 bases lying between them. CDR1 is SGHVS, CDR2 FNYEAQ, per germline. The CDR3 nucleotides read TGTGCCAGCAGCCCACTGGCACGGGTCTATGAGCAGTTCTTC. It specifies CASSPLARVYEQFF.

Turning to this clonotype: The DNA is left out, because the CDR3 cannot be placed on it with certainty; the CDR3 is given as TCRdb lists it. The chain couples TRBV6-1 to TRBJ1-2. Germline lookup yields CDR1 MNHNS and CDR2 SASEGT. The CDR3 region is 18 residues in length, termini included. Here the CDR3 reads CASSELIHSYGHMATPSF.

This clonotype has a count of ten or more. The chain combines TRBV6-5 with TRBJ1-2, with 8 bases aligning to TRBD1. This CDR3 contains 12 residues. Germline assignment: CDR1 MNHEY and CDR2 SVGAGI. The trim removed 6 bases at V and 8 bases at J, leaving 5 bases unmatched. DNA of the CDR3: TGTGCCAGCAGCCGGACAGGGAACGGCTACACCTTC. It codes for CASSRTGNGYTF.

This clonotype was picked up many times. The CDR3, as DNA: TGTGCCACCAGCAGAGGGCTAAATGAAAAACTGTTTTTT. Protein: CATSRGLNEKLFF. The V gene is TRBV15, the J gene TRBJ1-4; no firm D call. CDR1 LNHNV and CDR2 YYDKDF come from the germline V gene (reference sequence). The CDR3 totals 13 residues. The V end lost 1 base, the J end lost 5 bases, and 5 bases lay between the germline ends.

The V gene is TRBV5-1, the J gene TRBJ1-2, with 7 positions matching TRBD1. The CDR3 runs to 14 residues. CDR1 SGHRS and CDR2 YFSETQ come from the germline V gene. After removal of 4 bases from V and 6 bases from J, the junction contained 9 bases not matched to a gene. The CDR3 nucleotides are TGCGCCAGCAGCCTCCGGATAGGGGGCGATGGCTACACCTTC. Its protein is CASSLRIGGDGYTF. The variable domain in full, with the rest retrieved from reference TRBV5-1 and TRBJ1-2, is KAGVTQTPRYLIKTRGQQVTLSCSPISGHRSVSWYQQTPGQGLQFLFEYFSETQRNKGNFPGRFSGRQFSNSRSEMNVSTLELGDSALYLCASSLRIGGDGYTFGSGTRLTVV.

This clonotype was seen at least ten times. The chain is built from TRBV7-9 and TRBJ2-7, with 9 nucleotides matching TRBD2. V lost 6 bases, J lost 6 bases, and 9 bases stayed unmatched. The CDR3 has 14 amino acids. Germline CDR1 is SEHNR and CDR2 is FQNEAQ (reference sequence). The chain's CDR3 is CASSLISGRSEQYF. CDR3 bases: TGTGCCAGCAGTCTGATTAGCGGGAGAAGCGAGCAGTACTTC. Full variable domain (missing parts from reference TRBV7-9 and TRBJ2-7): DTGVSQNPRHKITKRGQNVTFRCDPISEHNRLYWYRQTLGQGPEFLTYFQNEAQLEKSRLLSDRFSAERPKGSFSTLEIQRTEQGDSAMYLCASSLISGRSEQYFGPGTRLTVT.

There are many counts of this clonotype. The gene calls are TRBV20-1 and TRBJ2-1, with a tentative D call TRBD2 (6 bases). This CDR3 contains 12 residues. Germline CDR1 is DFQATT and CDR2 is SNEGSKA (reference sequence). The DNA for the CDR3 is TGCAGGGCGGGGCCCTCCTACAATGAGCAGTTCTTC. Its translation is CRAGPSYNEQFF.

In its sample, this clonotype was seen many times. This chain links TRBV12-3 or TRBV12-4 with TRBJ2-7; 7 bases map to TRBD2. This CDR3 has 13 residues. The V segment lost 2 bases and the J segment 13 bases; nucleotides outside the gene matches: 11. The CDR3 coding sequence is TGTGCCAGCAGTTTAACCAGCGGGGCGATAGTCTACTTC. This sequence encodes CASSLTSGAIVYF.

This chain links TRBV4-3 with TRBJ2-5, with D perhaps matching TRBD2 (6 bases). V gave up 2 bases and J gave up 3 bases, with 13 bases separating them. The CDR3 is made up of 15 amino acids. Germline V CDR1 and CDR2: LGHNA, YSLEER. The DNA for the CDR3 is TGCGCCAGCAGCCAAACCACCCCGGGGGAAGAGACCCAGTACTTC. This encodes CASSQTTPGEETQYF.

This clonotype was seen repeatedly, ten times or more. The CDR3 sequence is CASSLRGPRGETQYF. CDR3 DNA sequence: TGTGCCAGCAGTTTGCGGGGGCCCCGGGGAGAGACCCAGTACTTC. This sequence joins TRBV12-3 or TRBV12-4 and TRBJ2-5; TRBD2 is a possible D gene (7 bases). V was shortened by 3 bases and J by 4 bases, with 15 bases between the two germline ends. The CDR3 has 15 amino acids.